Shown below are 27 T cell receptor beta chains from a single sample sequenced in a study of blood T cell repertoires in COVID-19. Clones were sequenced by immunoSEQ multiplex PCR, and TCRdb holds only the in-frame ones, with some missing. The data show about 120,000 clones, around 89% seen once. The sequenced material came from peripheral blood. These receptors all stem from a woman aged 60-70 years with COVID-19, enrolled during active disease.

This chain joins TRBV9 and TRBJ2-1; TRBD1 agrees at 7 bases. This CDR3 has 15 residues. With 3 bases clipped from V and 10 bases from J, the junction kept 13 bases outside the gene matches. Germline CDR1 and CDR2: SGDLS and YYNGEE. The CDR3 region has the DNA TGTGCCAGCAGCGGGTATCCGGGACAGAGACCCGAGCAGTTCTTC. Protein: CASSGYPGQRPEQFF.

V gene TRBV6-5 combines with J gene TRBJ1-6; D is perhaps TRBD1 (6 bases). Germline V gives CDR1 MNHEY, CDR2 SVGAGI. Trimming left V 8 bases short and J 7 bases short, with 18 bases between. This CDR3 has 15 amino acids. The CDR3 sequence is CASPGGRSENSPLHF. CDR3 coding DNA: TGTGCCAGCCCGGGGGGCAGGTCGGAAAATTCACCCCTCCACTTT.

CDR3 sequence: CASSDLTGGETQYF. In DNA form, the CDR3 reads TGTGCCAGCAGTGATCTGACAGGGGGGGAGACCCAGTACTTC. The rearrangement joins TRBV2 to TRBJ2-5; 9 bases fit TRBD1. The CDR3 has 14 amino acids. After removal of 3 bases from V and 5 bases from J, the junction contained 4 bases not matched to a gene. The V gene's germline CDR1 is SNHLY and CDR2 FYNNEI.

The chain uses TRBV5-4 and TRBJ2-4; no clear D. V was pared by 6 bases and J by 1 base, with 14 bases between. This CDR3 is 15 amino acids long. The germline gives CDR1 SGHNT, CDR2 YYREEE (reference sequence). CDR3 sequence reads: CASTRKVGAKNIQYF. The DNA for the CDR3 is TGTGCCAGCACCCGCAAGGTCGGGGCCAAAAACATTCAGTACTTC.

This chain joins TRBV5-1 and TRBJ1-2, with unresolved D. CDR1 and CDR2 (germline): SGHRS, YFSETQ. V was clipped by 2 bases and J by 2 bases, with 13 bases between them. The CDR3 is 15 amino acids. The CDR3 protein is CASSFSRDSNYGYTF. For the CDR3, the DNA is TGCGCCAGCAGCTTCTCCCGGGATTCGAACTATGGCTACACCTTC.

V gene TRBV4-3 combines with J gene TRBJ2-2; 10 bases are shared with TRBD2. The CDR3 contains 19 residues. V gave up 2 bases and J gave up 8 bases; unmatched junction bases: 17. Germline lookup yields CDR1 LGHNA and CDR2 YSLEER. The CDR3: CASSQRPPLAGEPLGELFF. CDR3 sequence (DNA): TGCGCCAGCAGCCAAAGGCCTCCTCTAGCGGGGGAACCCTTGGGGGAGCTGTTTTTT.

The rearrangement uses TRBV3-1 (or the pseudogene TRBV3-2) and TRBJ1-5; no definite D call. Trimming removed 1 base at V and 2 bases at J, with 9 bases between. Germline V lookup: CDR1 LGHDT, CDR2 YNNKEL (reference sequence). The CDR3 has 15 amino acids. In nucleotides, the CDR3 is TGTGCCAGCAGCCAAGGAGTCACGGGCAATCAGCCCCAGCATTTT. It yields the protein CASSQGVTGNQPQHF.

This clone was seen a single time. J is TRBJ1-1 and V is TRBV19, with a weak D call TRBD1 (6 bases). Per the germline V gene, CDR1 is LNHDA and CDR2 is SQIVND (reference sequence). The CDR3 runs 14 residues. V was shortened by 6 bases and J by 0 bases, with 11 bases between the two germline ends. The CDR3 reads CASSVDSLNTEAFF. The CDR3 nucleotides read TGTGCCAGTAGCGTGGACAGTCTGAACACTGAAGCTTTCTTT. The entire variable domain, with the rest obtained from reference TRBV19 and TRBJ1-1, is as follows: DGGITQSPKYLFRKEGQNVTLSCEQNLNHDAMYWYRQDPGQGLRLIYYSQIVNDFQKGDIAEGYSVSREKKESFPLTVTSAQKNPTAFYLCASSVDSLNTEAFFGQGTRLTVV.

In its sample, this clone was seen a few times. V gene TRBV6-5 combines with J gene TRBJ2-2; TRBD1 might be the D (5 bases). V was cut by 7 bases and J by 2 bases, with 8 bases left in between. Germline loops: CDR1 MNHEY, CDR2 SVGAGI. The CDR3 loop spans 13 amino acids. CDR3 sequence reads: CASTTVNTGELFF. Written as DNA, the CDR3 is TGTGCCAGCACGACAGTTAACACCGGGGAGCTGTTTTTT.

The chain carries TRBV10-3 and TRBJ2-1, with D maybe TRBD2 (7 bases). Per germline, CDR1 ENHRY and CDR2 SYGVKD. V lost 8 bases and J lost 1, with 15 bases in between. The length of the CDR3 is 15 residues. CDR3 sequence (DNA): TGTGCCATCGGGGGAGGGGGGGAATCCTACAATGAGCAGTTCTTC. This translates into CAIGGGGESYNEQFF.

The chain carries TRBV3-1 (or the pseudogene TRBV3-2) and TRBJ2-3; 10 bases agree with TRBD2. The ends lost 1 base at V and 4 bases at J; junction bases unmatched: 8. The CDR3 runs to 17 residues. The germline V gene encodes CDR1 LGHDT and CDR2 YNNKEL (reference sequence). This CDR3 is CASSQAQRGGRADTQYF. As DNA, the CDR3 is TGTGCCAGCAGCCAAGCTCAGCGGGGGGGCCGAGCAGATACGCAGTATTTT.

The CDR3 DNA reads TGCGCCAGCAGCTTGTGGGGAGCGGGGGCGAACACCGGGGAGCTGTTTTTT. Translation gives CASSLWGAGANTGELFF. The chain is built from TRBV5-1 and TRBJ2-2, with 8 bases that match TRBD2. J lost 0 bases, V lost 1 base, and 5 bases had no gene match. From germline, CDR1 is SGHRS and CDR2 YFSETQ. The CDR3 loop spans 17 amino acids. The full variable domain, with the rest looked up from reference TRBV5-1 and TRBJ2-2, is KAGVTQTPRYLIKTRGQQVTLSCSPISGHRSVSWYQQTPGQGLQFLFEYFSETQRNKGNFPGRFSGRQFSNSRSEMNVSTLELGDSALYLCASSLWGAGANTGELFFGEGSRLTVL.

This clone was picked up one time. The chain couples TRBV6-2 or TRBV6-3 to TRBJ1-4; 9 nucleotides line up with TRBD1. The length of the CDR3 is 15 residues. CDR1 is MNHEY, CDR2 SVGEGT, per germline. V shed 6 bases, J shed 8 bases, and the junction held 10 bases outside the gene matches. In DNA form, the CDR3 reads TGTGCCAGCAGCTTAAGGGGACAGGGTGGGGAAAAACTGTTTTTT. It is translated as CASSLRGQGGEKLFF.

CDR3 coding DNA: TGTGCCAGCGCCCGGGCAGGGGTTTACCAAGAGACCCAGTACTTC. Protein product: CASARAGVYQETQYF. The chain carries TRBV2 and TRBJ2-5, with D possibly TRBD1 on 6 matching bases. This CDR3 contains 15 residues. Per germline, CDR1 SNHLY and CDR2 FYNNEI. Trimming removed 8 bases from V and 0 bases from J, with 16 bases in between.

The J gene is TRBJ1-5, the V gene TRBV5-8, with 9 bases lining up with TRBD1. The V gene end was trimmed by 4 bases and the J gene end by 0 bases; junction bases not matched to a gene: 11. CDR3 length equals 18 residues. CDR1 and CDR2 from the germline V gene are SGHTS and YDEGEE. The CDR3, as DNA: TGTGCCAGCAGCCCGGGACAGGGACGAGGGTATAGCAATCAGCCCCAGCATTTT. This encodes CASSPGQGRGYSNQPQHF.

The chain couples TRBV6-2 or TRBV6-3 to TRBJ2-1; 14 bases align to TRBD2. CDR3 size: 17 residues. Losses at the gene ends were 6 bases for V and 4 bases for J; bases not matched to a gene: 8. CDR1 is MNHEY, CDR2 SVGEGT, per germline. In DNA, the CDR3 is TGTGCCAGCAGCGGGACTAGCGGGGGCCGATTTTACAATGAGCAGTTCTTC. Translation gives CASSGTSGGRFYNEQFF.

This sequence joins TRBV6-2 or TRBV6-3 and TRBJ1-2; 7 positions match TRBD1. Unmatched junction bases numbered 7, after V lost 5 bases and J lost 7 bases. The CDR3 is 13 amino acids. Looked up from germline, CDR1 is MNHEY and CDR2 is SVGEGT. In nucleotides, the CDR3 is TGTGCCAGCAGTGCTGACAGGGTATCTGGCTACACCTTC. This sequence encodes CASSADRVSGYTF.

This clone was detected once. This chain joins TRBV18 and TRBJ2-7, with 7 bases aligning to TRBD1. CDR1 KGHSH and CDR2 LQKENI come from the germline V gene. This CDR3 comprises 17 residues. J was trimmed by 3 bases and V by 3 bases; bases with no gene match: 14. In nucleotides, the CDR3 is TGTGCCAGCTCACCGATGACAGGGCGGCTTGCCGACTACGAGCAGTACTTC. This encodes CASSPMTGRLADYEQYF.

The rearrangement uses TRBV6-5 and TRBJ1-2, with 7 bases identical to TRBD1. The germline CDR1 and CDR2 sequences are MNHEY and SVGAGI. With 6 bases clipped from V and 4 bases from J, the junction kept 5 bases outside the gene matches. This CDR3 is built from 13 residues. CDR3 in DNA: TGTGCCAGCAGCCACAGGGGAGGCTATGGCTACACCTTC. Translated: CASSHRGGYGYTF.

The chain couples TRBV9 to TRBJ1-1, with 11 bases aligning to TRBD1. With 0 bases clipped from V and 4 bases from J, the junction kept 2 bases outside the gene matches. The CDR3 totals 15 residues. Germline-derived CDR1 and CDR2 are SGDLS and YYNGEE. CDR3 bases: TGTGCCAGCAGCGTAGGTGGGACAGGGGGCACTGAAGCTTTCTTT. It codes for CASSVGGTGGTEAFF.

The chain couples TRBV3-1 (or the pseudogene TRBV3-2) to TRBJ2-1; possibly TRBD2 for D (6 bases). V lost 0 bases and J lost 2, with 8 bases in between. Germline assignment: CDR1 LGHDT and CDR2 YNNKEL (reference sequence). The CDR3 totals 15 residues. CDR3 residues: CASSQDGRPYNEQFF. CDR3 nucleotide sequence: TGTGCCAGCAGCCAAGATGGGAGGCCCTACAATGAGCAGTTCTTC.

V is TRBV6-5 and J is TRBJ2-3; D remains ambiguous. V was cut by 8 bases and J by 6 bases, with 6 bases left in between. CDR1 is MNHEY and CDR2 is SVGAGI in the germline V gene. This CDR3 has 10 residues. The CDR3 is CASLGDTQYF. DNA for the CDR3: TGTGCCAGCTTGGGCGATACGCAGTATTTT.

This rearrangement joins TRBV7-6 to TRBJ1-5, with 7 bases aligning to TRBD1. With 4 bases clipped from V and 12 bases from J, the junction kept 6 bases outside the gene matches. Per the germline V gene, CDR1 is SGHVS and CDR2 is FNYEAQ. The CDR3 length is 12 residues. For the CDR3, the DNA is TGTGCCAGCAGCTCCGAAGGGGGCGGCCAGCATTTT. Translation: CASSSEGGGQHF.

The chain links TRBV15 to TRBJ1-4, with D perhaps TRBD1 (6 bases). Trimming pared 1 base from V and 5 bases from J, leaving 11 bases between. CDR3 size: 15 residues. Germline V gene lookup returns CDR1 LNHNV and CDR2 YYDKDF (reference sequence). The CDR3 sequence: CATSRVGQTNEKLFF. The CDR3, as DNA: TGTGCCACCAGCAGAGTCGGACAGACAAATGAAAAACTGTTTTTT. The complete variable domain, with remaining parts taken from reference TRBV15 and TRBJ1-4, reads DAMVIQNPRYQVTQFGKPVTLSCSQTLNHNVMYWYQQKSSQAPKLLFHYYDKDFNNEADTPDNFQSRRPNTSFCFLDIRSPGLGDTAMYLCATSRVGQTNEKLFFGSGTQLSVL.

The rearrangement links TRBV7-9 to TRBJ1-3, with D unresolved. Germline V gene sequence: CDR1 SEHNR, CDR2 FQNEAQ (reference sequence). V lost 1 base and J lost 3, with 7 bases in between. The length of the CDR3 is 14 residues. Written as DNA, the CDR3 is TGTGCCAGCAGCTTAGGGGGAGATGGAAACACCATATATTTT. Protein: CASSLGGDGNTIYF. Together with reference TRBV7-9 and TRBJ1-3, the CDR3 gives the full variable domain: DTGVSQNPRHKITKRGQNVTFRCDPISEHNRLYWYRQTLGQGPEFLTYFQNEAQLEKSRLLSDRFSAERPKGSFSTLEIQRTEQGDSAMYLCASSLGGDGNTIYFGEGSWLTVV.

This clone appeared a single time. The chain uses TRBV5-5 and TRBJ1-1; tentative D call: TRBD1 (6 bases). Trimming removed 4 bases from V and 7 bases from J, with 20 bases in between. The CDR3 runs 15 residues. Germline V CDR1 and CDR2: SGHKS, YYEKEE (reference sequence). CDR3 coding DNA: TGTGCCAGCAGCCCCCCGGGAGGGGGGATAATTGAAGCTTTCTTT. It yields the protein CASSPPGGGIIEAFF.

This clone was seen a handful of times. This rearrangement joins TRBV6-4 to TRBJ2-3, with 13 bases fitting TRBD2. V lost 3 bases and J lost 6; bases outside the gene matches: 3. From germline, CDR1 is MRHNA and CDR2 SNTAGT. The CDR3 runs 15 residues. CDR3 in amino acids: CASSETSGGADTQYF. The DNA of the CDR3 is TGTGCCAGCAGTGAAACTAGCGGGGGGGCCGATACGCAGTATTTT.